The 2 T cell receptor beta chains given below trace back to one sample, sequenced in a study of cytomegalovirus exposure and HLA in healthy donors. The PCR ran on 60 Vbeta and 13 Jbeta primers. Sequenced by immunoSEQ multiplex PCR; TCRdb stores in-frame clones only, minus some. The sample lists some 120,000 clones; 75% to 90% were seen once. Sequenced material: PBMCs. The receptors come from a male donor in good health and CMV-seronegative.

The chain recombines TRBV6-4 with TRBJ2-1, with 10 bases aligning to TRBD1. This CDR3 is 15 amino acids long. V gave up 2 bases and J gave up 8 bases; unmatched junction bases: 6. CDR1 is MRHNA and CDR2 is SNTAGT in the germline V gene. CDR3 sequence: CASSDTGQGGDEQFF. CDR3 nucleotide sequence: TGTGCCAGCAGTGACACAGGACAGGGGGGCGATGAGCAGTTCTTC.

On this clone itself: One end of the junction is discordant with germline, which a read error may explain. Additional DNA sequences in this sample encode the identical CDR3. The chain recombines TRBV5-4 with TRBJ1-2; possibly TRBD1 for D (5 bases). The CDR3 has 13 amino acids. The V gene's germline CDR1 is SGHNT and CDR2 YYREEE (reference sequence). CDR3 DNA: TGTGCCAGCAGTTTGGGGGGGGACTATGGCTACACCTTC. Its translation is CASSLGGDYGYTF.